Described below is a single TCR beta chain sequence and its context. This sample stems from a study of blood T cell repertoires in COVID-19. The CDR3 consists of 15 residues. Trimming removed 10 bases at V and 0 bases at J, with 18 bases between. The V gene's germline CDR1 is MRHNA and CDR2 SNTAGT. Authors' processing steps: It was from reference gene primer amplification that nucleated cell counts were estimated. Profiling relied on immunoSEQ multiplex PCR, and the TCRdb table lists in-frame clones only, not all of them. V and J calls and clone size are copied from that table; D and trimming were computed from the DNA. The profile shows 370,000 or so clones, more than 75% of them singletons.

The sequence was obtained from a human donor with acute or convalescent COVID-19. The donor label of this sample is uncertain. Sequenced input: peripheral blood. The chain joins TRBV6-4 to TRBJ1-1, with D maybe TRBD1 (5 bases). In nucleotides, the CDR3 is TGTGCCACCAAGGTGACAGATACCATGAACACTGAAGCTTTCTTT. It codes for CATKVTDTMNTEAFF.